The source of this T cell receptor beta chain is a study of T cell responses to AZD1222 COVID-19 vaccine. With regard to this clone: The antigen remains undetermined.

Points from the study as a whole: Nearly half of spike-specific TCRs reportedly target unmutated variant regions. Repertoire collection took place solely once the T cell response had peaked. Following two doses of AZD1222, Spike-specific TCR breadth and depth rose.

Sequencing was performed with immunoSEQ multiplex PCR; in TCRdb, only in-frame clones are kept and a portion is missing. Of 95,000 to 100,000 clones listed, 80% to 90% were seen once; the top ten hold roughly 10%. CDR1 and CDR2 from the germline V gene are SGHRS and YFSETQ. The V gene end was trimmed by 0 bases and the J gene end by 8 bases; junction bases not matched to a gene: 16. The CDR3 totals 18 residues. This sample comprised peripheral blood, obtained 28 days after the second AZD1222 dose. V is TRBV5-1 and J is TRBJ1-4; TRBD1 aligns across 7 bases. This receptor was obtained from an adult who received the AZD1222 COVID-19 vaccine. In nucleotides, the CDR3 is TGCGCCAGCAGCTTGGGCCTTAGGGGGACAGATTCGGGAGAAAAACTGTTTTTT. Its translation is CASSLGLRGTDSGEKLFF.